This T cell receptor beta chain came from a study of identifying expanded T cells in peripheral blood (dated by TCRdb to about 2019). Study-wide context: Technical replicates were generated by sequencing separate aliquots of the same genomic DNA pool, and four replicates were compared pairwise. What the authors observed across the whole study: For all healthy donors, the variance in clone template counts between approximately 2-week samples rose significantly as total template count increased. The binomial model flagged roughly 1.3 differentially abundant clones between technical replicates but 15 to 17 over around two weeks and 19 over around four weeks. The authors expected that over much longer intervals, such as months to years, biological variance in healthy repertoires might increase even further. Across all healthy-donor time intervals, the beta-binomial model significantly cut both the number of clones called differentially abundant and the false-positive rate.

During the collection period, no immune events, such as infections, were documented for the healthy donors. Time-dependent variance in a beta-binomial model of T-cell clone differential abundance was calibrated using healthy-donor blood repertoires as a training cohort. The training cohort comprised some 10 healthy donors, 3 female and 7 male. An age range of roughly 29 to 70 years, with an average of roughly 45 years, was recorded for the donors. Obtained from a commercial supplier, whole blood was collected from each healthy donor at three time points set around two weeks apart. For immunosequencing, genomic DNA was extracted from whole blood that had not been sorted. The immunoSEQ Assay, which uses bias-controlled multiplex PCR amplification of genomic DNA, was used to profile TCRbeta CDR3 regions. The study's processing was this. To quantify the absolute abundance of each unique TCRbeta CDR3 region, the sequences were collapsed and filtered. Two models were used to test differential abundance: a binomial model (Fisher-equivalent) and a beta-binomial model that adds time-dependent variance fitted from healthy donors. Clones with fewer than 5 combined templates were excluded, and clones with Benjamini-Hochberg FDR below 0.01 were called differentially abundant. Beta-binomial variance was modeled as a function of total template count across the two samples using the form v = (b*log(k)+a)^2. TCRdb re-hosts the immuneACCESS table, in-frame sequences only. Its copies lack some clones; in the studies checked, an unresolved V gene accounts for under half of them, and the cause for the rest is not known. D and trimming were read from the DNA, whereas the V and J calls and clone size are those reported in that table. This sample holds about 78,000 clones; approximately 85% were observed only once. The ten most abundant clones make up more than 15% of the sample.

This clone was observed a single time. What this receptor recognizes is not known. The input lacks base qualities; no much larger clone sits a single base away. The CDR3 goes from the cysteine to the phenylalanine over 14 residues. The only DNA kept is the CDR3, 42 bases in frame from the first base. Unmatched junction bases come to 5, with V trimmed by 4 bases and J by 2 bases. The germline V gene (reference sequence) yields GTSNPN for CDR1 and SVGIG for CDR2. The source of this sequence is a person aged 18 to 70 in good health. The material sequenced was blood. In this chain, TRBV30 is recombined with TRBJ2-5; TRBD2 fits 9 bases in the junction. The nucleotide sequence is TGTGCCTGGACTAGCGGGATGGGACAAGAGACCCAGTACTTC. Translated, it reads CAWTSGMGQETQYF. With all but the CDR3 taken from the reference TRBV30 and TRBJ2-5 genes, the full variable domain is: SQTIHQWPATLVQPVGSPLSLECTVEGTSNPNLYWYRQAAGRGLQLLFYSVGIGQISSEVPQNLSASRPQDRQFILSSKKLLLSDSGFYLCAWTSGMGQETQYFGPGTRLLVL.